This entry lists 4 T cell receptor beta chains sequenced from one sample in a study of T cell responses to AZD1222 COVID-19 vaccine. Measured with immunoSEQ multiplex PCR; TCRdb has only the in-frame clones, and not every one. The table has under 150,000 clones, approximately 86% seen once. Material: peripheral blood, obtained on day 0 of AZD1222 vaccination. These receptors were obtained from an adult in good health.

This clone is a singleton in its sample. CDR3 loop: CASIGTARRNTEAFF. CDR3 bases: TGTGCCAGCATCGGGACTGCCCGAAGGAACACTGAAGCTTTCTTT. V is TRBV6-5 and J is TRBJ1-1; D perhaps matches TRBD1 (5 bases). V was trimmed by 7 bases and J by 1 base, leaving 16 bases between them. The CDR3 is made up of 15 amino acids. Per germline, CDR1 MNHEY and CDR2 SVGAGI.

The V gene is TRBV3-1 (or the pseudogene TRBV3-2), the J gene TRBJ2-1, with 8 bases aligning to TRBD1. Germline V lookup: CDR1 LGHDT, CDR2 YNNKEL (reference sequence). This CDR3 contains 17 residues. Trimming took 1 base from V and 5 from J; bases not matched to a gene: 10. DNA of the CDR3: TGTGCCAGCAGCCAAGTAATCAGGGGGCCTAAACACAATGAGCAGTTCTTC. Translation: CASSQVIRGPKHNEQFF.

This clone was detected only a few times. V and J are TRBV7-9 and TRBJ2-7; TRBD2 matches at 7 bases. The CDR3 contains 16 residues. The V segment lost 5 bases and the J segment 6 bases; nucleotides outside the gene matches: 16. Germline V CDR1 and CDR2: SEHNR, FQNEAQ (reference sequence). This chain's CDR3 is CASSPLRGGSVPEQYF. The CDR3 coding sequence is TGTGCCAGCAGCCCCCTGCGGGGCGGGAGTGTTCCCGAGCAGTACTTC.

This clone was counted only a few times. The rearrangement uses TRBV11-3 and TRBJ2-1, with a possible D match to TRBD1 (6 bases). From germline, CDR1 is SGHNT and CDR2 YENEEA. Trimming left V 5 bases short and J 5 bases short, with 19 bases between. This CDR3 spans 16 amino acids. As DNA, the CDR3 is TGTGCCAGCAGCCCACATCAACAGGGAAACGACAATGAGCAGTTCTTC. Translated, it gives CASSPHQQGNDNEQFF.